The entry below describes one T cell receptor beta chain. This record comes from a study of blood T cell repertoires in COVID-19. About the research overall: Spain, Italy and the United States supplied samples that represented acute and convalescent COVID-19. PBMCs, B-cell-depleted T cells, or T cells provided the cDNA or gDNA that made up the material.

Study processing details: Reference gene primers were amplified, and this amplification served to estimate nucleated cell counts. Sequenced by immunoSEQ multiplex PCR; TCRdb stores in-frame clones only, minus some. V and J calls and clone size are as listed in that table; D and trimming were resolved from the DNA. The data show roughly 250,000 clones, with about 80% seen just once and more than 9.5% held by the top ten. The material sequenced was peripheral blood. The clonotype was recovered from a woman aged 80 or over with acute or convalescent COVID-19.

CDR3 DNA sequence: TGTGCCTACCGAGGACAGGTCGACTCACCTAGGAATTCACCCCTCCACTTT. This codes for CAYRGQVDSPRNSPLHF. The V and J genes are TRBV2 and TRBJ1-6; 7 bases map to TRBD1. The CDR3 is 17 residues long. With V trimmed by 11 bases and J by 7 bases, 20 bases remained unmatched. CDR1 is SNHLY and CDR2 is FYNNEI in the germline V gene.